This T cell receptor (beta chain) was captured by sequencing in a study of blood T cell repertoires in COVID-19 (TCRdb year 2020). Broadly, across the study: Samples from collaborators originated in the United States, Italy and Spain and spanned both the acute and convalescent phases of COVID-19. The material from the prospective study consisted of cDNA or gDNA derived from T cells, B-cell-depleted T cells, or PBMCs. Subjects who had been exposed to COVID-19, were actively infected with it, or had recovered from it provided the deeply sampled blood TCRbeta repertoires that made up the dataset. A freely available public database, intended as a resource for researchers studying the immune response to SARS-CoV-2, is where the repertoires were released. Samples came from the ongoing ImmuneRACE study (first 160 participants) plus 1,254 subjects from 6 global collaborators. A de-identified subject ID, COVID-19 status, age in years and sex were almost always included in the sample metadata. Where available, HLA class I and class II types were obtained from metadata supplied by the sample provider rather than from assay-based typing. What the study reported, not specific to this receptor: Clinical and demographic metadata were provided uncurated, with the amount varying by source and participant.

In the prospective study, participants were roughly 18 to 90 years old, resided in 25 or so geographic areas of the United States, and were enrolled through a virtual design. To assign participants to cohorts, the prospective study relied on clinical history that participants themselves reported in a screening survey and a study questionnaire. Mobile phlebotomists in the prospective study collected whole blood, serum and a nasopharyngeal or oropharyngeal swab from every participant. Additional blood draws and questionnaires over an approximately two-month period could optionally be provided by prospective study participants. Prospective study blood samples were shipped either frozen or at room temperature before DNA extraction. The immunoSEQ Assay, a bias-controlled multiplex PCR, was used to amplify TCRbeta CDR3 regions from genomic DNA. The original pipeline was this. The number of nucleated cells in each sample was estimated by amplification of reference gene primers within the assay. To quantify the absolute abundance of each unique TCRbeta CDR3 rearrangement, sequence reads were collapsed and filtered. For each sample, productive Simpson clonality was calculated by taking the square root of Simpson's diversity index across productive rearrangements. Held by TCRdb, this immuneACCESS table contains in-frame sequences only and omits some clones. Under half of the omission traces to an unresolved V gene where checked; the cause of the rest is unknown. The DNA gave D and trimming, while V, J and clone size come from that table. The sample includes 300,000 to 350,000 clones, with nearly 90% observed a single time. Over 3.5% of the sample belongs to the ten largest clones.

Trimming takes 3 bases from V and 4 bases from J, and the germline ends sit 10 bases apart. The CDR3 holds 14 amino acids from the cysteine to the phenylalanine. Only CDR3 DNA is held: 42 bases, read in frame from base 1. In the germline V gene, CDR1 corresponds to MGHDK and CDR2 to SYGVNS. With respect to this clone: Which antigen it targets is not known. Nothing much larger sits one base from this clone, and base qualities are not available.

This receptor was taken from a woman aged 18-35 years with acute COVID-19. Material: PBMCs or T cells enriched from blood (not recorded which). The V gene is TRBV25-1 and the J gene is TRBJ2-1; TRBD1 is a weak D gene call, 5 bases matching. The CDR3 loop reads CASSEPQGYNEQFF. The DNA sequence is given as TGTGCCAGCAGTGAGCCCCAGGGATACAATGAGCAGTTCTTC.